Below are 19 T cell receptor beta chains sequenced from a single sample in a study of OX40 agonist ivuxolimab in advanced cancers. Produced via immunoSEQ multiplex PCR; TCRdb's table is partial and in-frame only. The sample has tens of thousands of clones, more than 85% seen once. This sample comprised CD4+ or CD8+ T cells sorted from blood, obtained in a trial of the OX40 agonist ivuxolimab. The receptors stem from an adult with an advanced solid tumor such as melanoma, head and neck, liver or kidney cancer.

The chain recombines TRBV27 with TRBJ1-2, with D possibly matching TRBD1 (6 bases). Germline CDR1 MNHEY, CDR2 SMNVEV (reference sequence). This CDR3 has 14 residues. The germline V and J ends were trimmed by 2 bases and 6 bases, with 13 bases remaining between them. CDR3 sequence: CASSLTGTRDGYTF. The CDR3 DNA sequence: TGTGCCAGCAGTTTAACAGGGACACGTGATGGCTACACCTTC.

The rearrangement links TRBV13 to TRBJ2-7; 8 bases match TRBD2. Germline-derived CDR1 and CDR2 are PRHDT and FYEKMQ (reference sequence). The length of the CDR3 is 15 residues. The ends lost 4 bases at V and 0 bases at J; junction bases unmatched: 5. The CDR3 DNA reads TGTGCCAGCAGCTCAGCGAGCGGGGGCTCCTACGAGCAGTACTTC. It yields the protein CASSSASGGSYEQYF.

This clone was observed a handful of times. V is TRBV7-9 and J is TRBJ1-2, with D possibly being TRBD1 (6 bases). Germline V gene sequence: CDR1 SEHNR, CDR2 FQNEAQ (reference sequence). The CDR3 consists of 13 residues. Trimming shortened V by 8 bases and J by 6 bases, and 16 bases separated the two germline ends. CDR3 amino acids: CASPAGEEDGYTF. CDR3 nucleotide sequence: TGTGCCAGCCCAGCAGGGGAGGAAGATGGCTACACCTTC.

The J gene is TRBJ1-5, the V gene TRBV4-1; D is possibly TRBD1 (6 bases). The CDR3 consists of 18 residues. Trimming took 1 base from V and 1 from J, leaving 17 bases between them. Per germline, CDR1 MGHRA and CDR2 YSYEKL. The CDR3 DNA follows: TGCGCCAGCAGCCAAGGCACAGGGTCTAGGATGAGCAATCAGCCCCAGCATTTT. It codes for CASSQGTGSRMSNQPQHF.

The chain is built from TRBV27 and TRBJ1-2, with a weak D call TRBD1 (6 bases). The length of the CDR3 is 13 residues. The germline V gene encodes CDR1 MNHEY and CDR2 SMNVEV (reference sequence). The V end lost 5 bases, the J end lost 4 bases, and 11 bases lay between the germline ends. The CDR3 loop reads CASSPGTSYGYTF. As DNA, the CDR3 is TGTGCCAGCAGTCCAGGGACAAGCTATGGCTACACCTTC.

The chain joins TRBV5-4 to TRBJ2-1; the match to TRBD2 covers 10 bases. J lost 7 bases, V lost 2 bases, and 3 bases had no gene match. CDR3 length: 14 residues. CDR1 SGHNT and CDR2 YYREEE come from the germline V gene (reference sequence). CDR3 residues: CASSLTSGENEQFF. For the CDR3, the DNA is TGTGCCAGCAGCTTAACTAGCGGGGAAAATGAGCAGTTCTTC.

The rearrangement links TRBV6-1 to TRBJ2-1, with D tentatively TRBD2 (7 bases). CDR3 length: 15 residues. V dropped 1 base and J dropped 6 bases, with 13 bases sitting between them. CDR1 and CDR2 from the germline V gene are MNHNS and SASEGT. The CDR3: CASSEGSRGLNEQFF. CDR3 sequence (DNA): TGTGCCAGCAGTGAAGGCTCGCGGGGGCTCAATGAGCAGTTCTTC.

The rearrangement uses TRBV5-1 and TRBJ2-5, with D perhaps matching TRBD1 (6 bases). Deletions cut 7 bases from V and 2 bases from J, with 18 bases between. Germline V gene lookup returns CDR1 SGHRS and CDR2 YFSETQ. This CDR3 is built from 15 residues. The CDR3 DNA sequence: TGCGCCAGCCACTGGCGCGGCAGGGGACAAGAGACCCAGTACTTC. Translating it yields CASHWRGRGQETQYF.

The genes are TRBV25-1 and TRBJ2-5; the D call may be TRBD1 or TRBD2 (5 bases each). Trimming took 1 base from V and 5 from J, leaving 14 bases between them. This CDR3 contains 15 residues. Germline values: CDR1 MGHDK, CDR2 SYGVNS. The CDR3 nucleotides are TGTGCCAGCAGTGAATTGGGACCCATTTCGGAGACCCAGTACTTC. It encodes CASSELGPISETQYF.

This chain links TRBV19 with TRBJ1-2; possible D gene TRBD1, 6 bases. Germline CDR1 and CDR2: LNHDA and SQIVND (reference sequence). The length of the CDR3 is 17 residues. V lost 5 bases and J 7 bases, leaving 26 bases between the germline ends. The CDR3 region has the DNA TGTGCCAGTAGTCCACAGGGTAAGGGGACCTTTATGTCTGGCTACACCTTC. Protein product: CASSPQGKGTFMSGYTF.

This chain joins TRBV6-1 and TRBJ2-3, with unresolved D. CDR3 length equals 15 residues. The V end lost 8 bases, the J end lost 6 bases, and 21 bases lay between the germline ends. Germline CDR1 reads MNHNS; CDR2 reads SASEGT. The CDR3 sequence: CASPRWPPLADTQYF. In DNA form, the CDR3 reads TGTGCCAGCCCCCGGTGGCCTCCGCTTGCGGATACGCAGTATTTT.

J is TRBJ1-2 and V is TRBV29-1; no clear D. Trimming took 5 bases from V and 9 from J, leaving 16 bases between them. Germline CDR1 is SQVTM and CDR2 is ANQGSEA. The CDR3 is 12 amino acids. The CDR3 nucleotides are TGCAGCGTTCCCGGGCAGGATGGGTGCTACACCTTC. Its translation is CSVPGQDGCYTF.

This chain links TRBV10-3 with TRBJ2-2; 8 bases line up with TRBD2. J gave up 7 bases and V 0 bases, and 7 bases lay outside the gene matches. This CDR3 contains 16 residues. CDR1 and CDR2 (germline): ENHRY, SYGVKD. This CDR3 reads CAISESPGGGHGELFF. The CDR3 DNA is TGTGCCATCAGTGAGTCCCCCGGGGGGGGACACGGGGAGCTGTTTTTT.

This chain uses TRBV7-2 with TRBJ2-7; 8 bases fit TRBD1. This CDR3 is built from 15 residues. With V trimmed by 1 base and J by 3 bases, 5 bases remained unmatched. The germline V gene has CDR1 SGHTA and CDR2 FQGNSA. The CDR3 sequence: CASSLDIGQGYEQYF. In DNA form, the CDR3 reads TGTGCCAGCAGCTTAGATATCGGACAGGGCTACGAGCAGTACTTC.

The chain has TRBV6-6 and TRBJ2-5; a weak D match, TRBD1 (5 bases). Trimming pared 5 bases from V and 7 bases from J, leaving 5 bases between. CDR3 size: 10 residues. Germline lookup yields CDR1 MNHNY and CDR2 SVGAGI (reference sequence). The CDR3 DNA reads TGTGCCAGCAGTCAGGGGACCCAGTACTTC. This codes for CASSQGTQYF.

CDR3 sequence reads: CASSRPQGLAGGPSYNEQFF. In nucleotides, the CDR3 is TGTGCCAGCAGCCGGCCCCAGGGTCTAGCGGGGGGACCATCCTACAATGAGCAGTTCTTC. The chain carries TRBV7-6 and TRBJ2-1; 11 bases agree with TRBD2. V gave up 5 bases and J gave up 1 base; unmatched junction bases: 16. CDR3 length: 20 amino acids. CDR1 is SGHVS and CDR2 is FNYEAQ in the germline V gene.

This rearrangement joins TRBV27 to TRBJ1-6; a possible D gene is TRBD1 (6 bases). The CDR3 has 14 residues. V was cut by 2 bases and J by 13 bases, with 15 bases left in between. Germline V gene sequence: CDR1 MNHEY, CDR2 SMNVEV (reference sequence). The CDR3 DNA reads as TGTGCCAGCAGTTTAATACAGGGCGAATTCCCCCTCCACTTT. Translating it yields CASSLIQGEFPLHF.

V and J are TRBV19 and TRBJ2-2; D possibly corresponds to TRBD1 (7 bases). Between the trimmed V and J ends, which lost 5 bases and 4 bases, there was a span of 11 bases. Germline V gene data show CDR1 as LNHDA and CDR2 as SQIVND (reference sequence). This CDR3 has 14 residues. The CDR3 region has the DNA TGTGCCAGTAGTGCAGGGGGGATCACCGGGGAGCTGTTTTTT. This translates into CASSAGGITGELFF.

The chain recombines TRBV7-9 with TRBJ1-1; possibly TRBD1 for D (5 bases). CDR1 is SEHNR, CDR2 FQNEAQ, per germline (reference sequence). There are 15 residues in the CDR3. The V end was cut by 2 bases, the J end by 0 bases, with 10 bases between. CDR3 sequence reads: CASSLTQGMNTEAFF. CDR3 DNA: TGTGCCAGCAGCTTAACCCAGGGTATGAACACTGAAGCTTTCTTT.